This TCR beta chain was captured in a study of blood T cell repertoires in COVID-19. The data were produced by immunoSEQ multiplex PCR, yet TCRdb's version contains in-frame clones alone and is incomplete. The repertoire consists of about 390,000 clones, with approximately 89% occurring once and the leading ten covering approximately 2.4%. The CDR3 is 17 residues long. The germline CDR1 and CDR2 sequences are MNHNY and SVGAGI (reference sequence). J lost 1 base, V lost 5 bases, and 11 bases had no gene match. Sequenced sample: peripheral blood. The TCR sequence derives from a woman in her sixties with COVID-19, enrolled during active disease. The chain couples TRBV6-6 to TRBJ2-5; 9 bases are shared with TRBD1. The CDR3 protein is CASSRYRDRVVQETQYF. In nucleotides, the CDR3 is TGTGCCAGCAGTCGTTACCGGGACAGGGTCGTCCAAGAGACCCAGTACTTC.